The rows below give T cell receptor beta chains drawn from one sample of a study of CD8 T cells in Susac syndrome. TCRdb analysed the immunoSEQ multiplex PCR reads with MiXCR anew, one entry per CDR3 protein. In the table there are roughly 190,000 distinct CDR3 sequences, approximately 95% of which are singletons. Sample: CD4+ T cells from PBMCs. These receptors were obtained from a human donor with Susac syndrome. The CDR3 runs from the conserved cysteine through the conserved F or W. Each record gives: V gene, D gene, J gene, clone size, CDR3 protein, CDR3 DNA. A D gene is named only where the DNA matches it firmly. Not all rows give a size; the values are once, few, many and, for expanded clones, a class.

v_gene: TRBV6-1
d_gene: -
j_gene: TRBJ1-5
abundance: once
CDR3aa: CASSDRFSQPQHF
CDR3nt: TGTGCCAGCAGTGATAGGTTCTCCCAGCCCCAGCATTTT

v_gene: TRBV10-3
d_gene: -
j_gene: TRBJ1-2
abundance: -
CDR3aa: CAISESEREFYGYTF
CDR3nt: TGTGCCATCAGTGAGTCTGAACGGGAGTTCTATGGCTACACCTTC

v_gene: TRBV7-9
d_gene: TRBD2
j_gene: TRBJ2-7
abundance: -
CDR3aa: CASSDQAGDTYEQYF
CDR3nt: TGTGCCAGCAGCGATCAAGCGGGGGACACCTACGAGCAGTACTTC

v_gene: TRBV12-3/TRBV12-4
d_gene: -
j_gene: TRBJ1-4
abundance: -
CDR3aa: CASSSGVSPPNEKLFF
CDR3nt: TGTGCCAGCAGTTCTGGAGTTTCCCCACCTAATGAAAAACTGTTTTTT

v_gene: TRBV27
d_gene: TRBD1
j_gene: TRBJ1-4
abundance: -
CDR3aa: CASSLADRANEKLFF
CDR3nt: TGTGCCAGCAGTTTAGCTGACAGGGCTAATGAAAAACTGTTTTTT

v_gene: TRBV15
d_gene: -
j_gene: TRBJ2-1
abundance: -
CDR3aa: CATTIAAYNEQFF
CDR3nt: TGTGCCACCACGATTGCGGCTTACAATGAGCAGTTCTTC

v_gene: TRBV2
d_gene: TRBD2
j_gene: TRBJ2-5
abundance: once
CDR3aa: CASRAGTSGGASQETQYF
CDR3nt: TGTGCCAGCAGGGCCGGGACTAGCGGGGGGGCTTCTCAAGAGACCCAGTACTTC

v_gene: TRBV7-8
d_gene: TRBD1
j_gene: TRBJ1-5
abundance: -
CDR3aa: CASSLSSQGLQPQHF
CDR3nt: TGTGCCAGCAGCTTATCGTCACAGGGGTTACAGCCCCAGCATTTT

v_gene: TRBV14
d_gene: -
j_gene: TRBJ1-3
abundance: -
CDR3aa: CASSQDYAITGNTIYF
CDR3nt: TGTGCCAGCAGCCAAGATTACGCCATCACTGGAAACACCATATATTTT

v_gene: TRBV7-9
d_gene: -
j_gene: TRBJ1-6
abundance: -
CDR3aa: CASSLGLGANNSPLHF
CDR3nt: TGTGCCAGCAGCCTAGGGCTGGGGGCGAATAATTCACCCCTCCACTTT

v_gene: TRBV2
d_gene: -
j_gene: TRBJ2-1
abundance: few
CDR3aa: CASSLSGEQFF
CDR3nt: TGTGCCAGCAGTTTGAGCGGTGAGCAGTTCTTC

v_gene: TRBV11-3
d_gene: -
j_gene: TRBJ2-2
abundance: -
CDR3aa: CASSERQGGELFF
CDR3nt: TGTGCCAGCAGCGAAAGACAAGGCGGGGAGCTGTTTTTT

v_gene: TRBV29-1
d_gene: -
j_gene: TRBJ2-5
abundance: -
CDR3aa: CSVDGQGQETQYF
CDR3nt: TGCAGCGTTGATGGCCAGGGGCAAGAGACCCAGTACTTC

v_gene: TRBV12-3/TRBV12-4
d_gene: -
j_gene: TRBJ1-6
abundance: -
CDR3aa: CASSFAELSSPLHF
CDR3nt: TGTGCCAGCAGTTTTGCAGAGTTAAGTTCACCCCTCCACTTT

v_gene: TRBV18
d_gene: -
j_gene: TRBJ2-5
abundance: -
CDR3aa: CASSPGTFTRQETQYF
CDR3nt: TGTGCCAGCTCACCAGGGACATTCACCCGACAAGAGACCCAGTACTTC

v_gene: TRBV16
d_gene: TRBD1
j_gene: TRBJ2-7
abundance: -
CDR3aa: CASSRDRASYEQYF
CDR3nt: TGTGCCAGCAGCCGAGACAGGGCCTCCTACGAGCAGTACTTC

v_gene: TRBV3-1
d_gene: -
j_gene: TRBJ2-1
abundance: -
CDR3aa: CASSQLNAYNEQFF
CDR3nt: TGTGCCAGCAGCCAACTCAACGCCTACAATGAGCAGTTCTTC

v_gene: TRBV20-1
d_gene: TRBD2
j_gene: TRBJ2-5
abundance: -
CDR3aa: CSARTRRGETQYF
CDR3nt: TGCAGTGCAAGGACTAGACGAGGCGAGACCCAGTACTTC

v_gene: TRBV4-3
d_gene: -
j_gene: TRBJ1-3
abundance: -
CDR3aa: CASSQAPGGAGNTIYF
CDR3nt: TGCGCCAGCAGCCAAGCCCCAGGAGGGGCTGGAAACACCATATATTTT

v_gene: TRBV4-3
d_gene: -
j_gene: TRBJ1-4
abundance: -
CDR3aa: CASSQDRGSLTGEKLFF
CDR3nt: TGCGCCAGCAGCCAAGATAGGGGATCACTAACGGGTGAAAAACTGTTTTTT

v_gene: TRBV20-1
d_gene: -
j_gene: TRBJ2-3
abundance: -
CDR3aa: CSAGVVATDTQYF
CDR3nt: TGCAGTGCTGGTGTAGTCGCCACAGATACGCAGTATTTT

v_gene: TRBV30
d_gene: -
j_gene: TRBJ1-1
abundance: once
CDR3aa: CAWEVSEAFF
CDR3nt: TGTGCCTGGGAGGTTTCTGAAGCTTTCTTT

v_gene: TRBV11-2
d_gene: -
j_gene: TRBJ1-4
abundance: -
CDR3aa: CASSPWAPGREKLFF
CDR3nt: TGTGCCAGCAGCCCCTGGGCTCCCGGGAGGGAAAAACTGTTTTTT

v_gene: TRBV28
d_gene: -
j_gene: TRBJ2-6
abundance: -
CDR3aa: CASTLTGGGANVLTF
CDR3nt: TGTGCCAGCACCTTGACAGGAGGTGGGGCCAACGTCCTGACTTTC

v_gene: TRBV30
d_gene: -
j_gene: TRBJ1-6
abundance: -
CDR3aa: CAWTGARNSPLHF
CDR3nt: TGTGCCTGGACAGGGGCGAGGAATTCACCCCTCCACTTT

v_gene: TRBV29-1
d_gene: TRBD1
j_gene: TRBJ2-5
abundance: -
CDR3aa: CSVEGTGAQETQYF
CDR3nt: TGCAGCGTTGAAGGGACAGGGGCGCAAGAGACCCAGTACTTC

v_gene: TRBV12-3/TRBV12-4
d_gene: -
j_gene: TRBJ1-1
abundance: -
CDR3aa: CASSLENRPANTEAFF
CDR3nt: TGTGCCAGCAGTTTAGAGAACAGGCCGGCGAACACTGAAGCTTTCTTT

v_gene: TRBV6-1
d_gene: -
j_gene: TRBJ2-1
abundance: -
CDR3aa: CASSRGRGDRSSDEQFF
CDR3nt: TGTGCCAGCAGTAGGGGCCGCGGGGACAGATCCTCCGATGAGCAGTTCTTC

v_gene: TRBV12-3/TRBV12-4
d_gene: -
j_gene: TRBJ2-7
abundance: -
CDR3aa: CASSADRYEQYF
CDR3nt: TGTGCCAGCAGTGCCGACAGATACGAGCAGTACTTC

v_gene: TRBV5-6
d_gene: TRBD2
j_gene: TRBJ2-1
abundance: -
CDR3aa: CASSLDPGGASYNEQFF
CDR3nt: TGTGCCAGCAGCTTGGATCCCGGGGGGGCCAGCTACAATGAGCAGTTCTTC

v_gene: TRBV25-1
d_gene: TRBD1
j_gene: TRBJ1-4
abundance: -
CDR3aa: CASSEENRGSEKLFF
CDR3nt: TGTGCCAGCAGTGAGGAAAACAGGGGGAGTGAAAAACTGTTTTTT

v_gene: TRBV4-2
d_gene: TRBD2
j_gene: TRBJ2-3
abundance: -
CDR3aa: CASSQELAGFADTQYF
CDR3nt: TGTGCCAGCAGCCAAGAACTAGCGGGGTTCGCAGATACGCAGTATTTT

v_gene: TRBV20-1
d_gene: TRBD1
j_gene: TRBJ1-1
abundance: -
CDR3aa: CSARLGQGAPGTEAFF
CDR3nt: TGCAGTGCTAGACTGGGACAGGGGGCGCCGGGAACTGAAGCTTTCTTT

v_gene: TRBV29-1
d_gene: TRBD1
j_gene: TRBJ2-7
abundance: -
CDR3aa: CSGGQGAGEQYF
CDR3nt: TGCAGCGGGGGACAGGGGGCAGGGGAGCAGTACTTC

v_gene: TRBV6-5
d_gene: TRBD1
j_gene: TRBJ2-2
abundance: -
CDR3aa: CASSYLGQVVAGELFF
CDR3nt: TGTGCCAGCAGTTACCTGGGACAGGTCGTCGCCGGGGAGCTGTTTTTT

v_gene: TRBV30
d_gene: -
j_gene: TRBJ1-2
abundance: -
CDR3aa: CASSEGNSDGYTF
CDR3nt: TGTGCCTCGAGCGAGGGAAACAGCGATGGCTACACCTTC

v_gene: TRBV15
d_gene: -
j_gene: TRBJ1-5
abundance: -
CDR3aa: CATSRDRQGAYSNQPQHF
CDR3nt: TGTGCCACCAGCAGAGATCGGCAGGGCGCTTATAGCAATCAGCCCCAGCATTTT

v_gene: TRBV11-2
d_gene: TRBD2
j_gene: TRBJ2-1
abundance: -
CDR3aa: CASRRTSGGLYNEQFF
CDR3nt: TGTGCCAGCAGGAGGACTAGCGGGGGCCTCTACAATGAGCAGTTCTTC

v_gene: TRBV28
d_gene: -
j_gene: TRBJ1-2
abundance: -
CDR3aa: CASRPEGDYGYTF
CDR3nt: TGTGCCAGCCGCCCAGAGGGGGACTATGGCTACACCTTC

v_gene: TRBV7-8
d_gene: -
j_gene: TRBJ2-1
abundance: -
CDR3aa: CASSSKDSRPNEQFF
CDR3nt: TGTGCCAGCAGCTCAAAGGACTCACGACCCAATGAGCAGTTCTTC

v_gene: TRBV15
d_gene: -
j_gene: TRBJ2-7
abundance: -
CDR3aa: CATSHPSGEQYF
CDR3nt: TGTGCCACCAGCCACCCCAGCGGCGAGCAGTACTTC

v_gene: TRBV7-2
d_gene: -
j_gene: TRBJ2-3
abundance: -
CDR3aa: CASSLELGTDTQYF
CDR3nt: TGTGCCAGCAGCTTAGAACTAGGCACAGATACGCAGTATTTT

v_gene: TRBV6-6
d_gene: TRBD1
j_gene: TRBJ1-6
abundance: -
CDR3aa: CASSLEGQANSPLHF
CDR3nt: TGTGCCAGCAGTCTAGAGGGACAGGCTAATTCACCCCTCCACTTT

v_gene: TRBV10-3
d_gene: TRBD2
j_gene: TRBJ2-1
abundance: -
CDR3aa: CAISDSGGAYNEQFF
CDR3nt: TGTGCCATCAGTGATAGCGGGGGGGCCTACAATGAGCAGTTCTTC

v_gene: TRBV15
d_gene: -
j_gene: TRBJ2-5
abundance: -
CDR3aa: CATSRVSGTVYQETQYF
CDR3nt: TGTGCCACCAGCAGAGTTTCCGGGACGGTGTACCAAGAGACCCAGTACTTC

v_gene: TRBV5-4
d_gene: TRBD1
j_gene: TRBJ2-1
abundance: -
CDR3aa: CASSSTGARYNEQFF
CDR3nt: TGTGCCAGCAGCTCGACAGGGGCGCGGTACAATGAGCAGTTCTTC

v_gene: TRBV5-1
d_gene: -
j_gene: TRBJ2-3
abundance: few
CDR3aa: CASRGMRAFTDTQYF
CDR3nt: TGCGCCAGCAGAGGCATGCGGGCATTCACAGATACGCAGTATTTT

v_gene: TRBV6-2/TRBV6-3
d_gene: -
j_gene: TRBJ1-5
abundance: -
CDR3aa: CASSYSGQSNQPQHF
CDR3nt: TGTGCCAGCAGTTACTCAGGGCAAAGCAATCAGCCCCAGCATTTT

v_gene: TRBV3-1
d_gene: -
j_gene: TRBJ2-7
abundance: -
CDR3aa: CASSLGTGARYEQYF
CDR3nt: TGTGCCAGCAGCCTCGGAACAGGCGCCCGCTACGAGCAGTACTTC

v_gene: TRBV12-3/TRBV12-4
d_gene: TRBD1
j_gene: TRBJ1-3
abundance: -
CDR3aa: CASSQTGGTGNTIYF
CDR3nt: TGTGCCAGCAGTCAGACAGGGGGGACTGGAAACACCATATATTTT

v_gene: TRBV20-1
d_gene: -
j_gene: TRBJ1-5
abundance: -
CDR3aa: CSAKKTDSNQPQHF
CDR3nt: TGCAGTGCTAAGAAGACAGATAGCAATCAGCCCCAGCATTTT

v_gene: TRBV20-1
d_gene: TRBD2
j_gene: TRBJ2-1
abundance: -
CDR3aa: CSARRRTSGTYNEQFF
CDR3nt: TGCAGTGCTCGCCGGCGGACTAGCGGAACCTACAATGAGCAGTTCTTC

v_gene: TRBV4-2
d_gene: TRBD1
j_gene: TRBJ1-2
abundance: once
CDR3aa: CASSQAGQGNYGYTF
CDR3nt: TGTGCCAGCAGCCAAGCCGGACAGGGTAACTATGGCTACACCTTC

v_gene: TRBV7-9
d_gene: -
j_gene: TRBJ2-7
abundance: -
CDR3aa: CASSPTGVLYEQYF
CDR3nt: TGTGCCAGCAGCCCCACGGGGGTACTCTACGAGCAGTACTTC

v_gene: TRBV30
d_gene: -
j_gene: TRBJ1-3
abundance: -
CDR3aa: CAWSGDSGVYTIYF
CDR3nt: TGTGCCTGGAGCGGGGACTCTGGAGTATACACCATATATTTT

v_gene: TRBV3-1
d_gene: -
j_gene: TRBJ1-2
abundance: -
CDR3aa: CASSQAPSTNYGYTF
CDR3nt: TGTGCCAGCAGCCAAGCACCGAGTACTAACTATGGCTACACCTTC

v_gene: TRBV9
d_gene: -
j_gene: TRBJ2-2
abundance: -
CDR3aa: CASSVAGSANTGELFF
CDR3nt: TGTGCCAGCAGCGTAGCAGGCAGTGCGAACACCGGGGAGCTGTTTTTT

v_gene: TRBV9
d_gene: -
j_gene: TRBJ2-3
abundance: -
CDR3aa: CASRRGATDTQYF
CDR3nt: TGTGCCAGCAGGCGGGGCGCCACAGATACGCAGTATTTT

v_gene: TRBV7-3
d_gene: TRBD1
j_gene: TRBJ1-6
abundance: -
CDR3aa: CASSLEGQFSGSPLHF
CDR3nt: TGTGCCAGCAGCTTAGAGGGACAGTTTTCAGGTTCACCCCTCCACTTT